Presented here are 24 T cell receptor delta chains from one specimen sequenced in a study of gamma-delta chains in newborns, infants, children. TCRdb reran clone calling via CATT on the reads. This table has about 9,200 delta-chain clones, 20% to 25% appearing once. Sequencing was done on a sample of blood. All receptors derive from a child who was a newborn, infant or young child, either healthy, febrile or measles-vaccinated (not recorded which).

About this clone itself: A read error may be the cause here, since a much bigger clone is one base away. V is TRDV2 and J is TRDJ3, with 8 bases fitting TRDD3. CDR1 is GEAIGNYY and CDR2 is EKD in the germline V gene. The CDR3 contains 20 residues. V shed 1 base and J 2 bases; nucleotides not matched to a gene: 12. The CDR3 DNA reads TGTGCCTGTGACACGCCCGAACTGGGGGCCACTCCCTGGGACACCCGACAGATGTTTTTC. Its translation: CACDTPELGATPWDTRQMFF.

This rearrangement joins TRDV2 to TRDJ1, with 8 nucleotides matching TRDD3. Looked up from germline, CDR1 is GEAIGNYY and CDR2 is EKD. The V and J ends lost 0 bases and 2 bases, in that order; junction bases with no gene match: 19. The CDR3 has 20 residues. The CDR3 nucleotides read TGTGCCTGTGACACCCTTCTCGCGGGATACGCGGGTGGTGATACCGATAAACTCATCTTT. Protein sequence: CACDTLLAGYAGGDTDKLIF.

This clone has only a few counts. The chain carries TRDV2 and TRDJ1; 8 bases line up with TRDD3. J gave up 0 bases and V 5 bases, and 16 bases lay outside the gene matches. CDR3 length: 18 residues. From germline, CDR1 is GEAIGNYY and CDR2 EKD. The CDR3 region has the DNA TGTGCCTGTGGCCCCCTTACTGGGGGCCCCTCGTACACCGATAAACTCATCTTT. Amino acids: CACGPLTGGPSYTDKLIF.

This clone turned up a few times. This same CDR3 is encoded by further DNA sequences in the sample. The gene calls are TRDV1 and TRDJ1; TRDD2 might be the D (5 bases). This CDR3 region has 20 residues. V was pared by 3 bases and J by 1 base, with 27 bases between. Germline values: CDR1 TSWWSYY, CDR2 QGS. DNA for the CDR3: TGTGCTCTTGGGGATCGATATCCTATGCTTCTCAGCGTACGCACCGATAAACTCATCTTT. It yields the protein CALGDRYPMLLSVRTDKLIF.

Only a few counts were recorded for this clone. This CDR3 reads CACDTVTQTTGGLPWDTRQMFF. The CDR3 DNA reads as TGTGCCTGTGACACCGTTACCCAAACTACTGGGGGATTACCCTGGGACACCCGACAGATGTTTTTC. The chain joins TRDV2 to TRDJ3, with 10 nucleotides matching TRDD3. Germline CDR1 and CDR2: GEAIGNYY and EKD. CDR3 length: 22 amino acids. V gave up 0 bases and J gave up 2 bases; unmatched junction bases: 15.

This clone is medium-sized (0.01 to 0.1%) by share. The chain has TRDV2 and TRDJ3; TRDD3 matches 9 bases. The V and J ends lost 0 bases and 1 base, in that order; junction bases with no gene match: 6. CDR1 GEAIGNYY and CDR2 EKD come from the germline V gene. This CDR3 contains 19 residues. This CDR3 reads CACDTAGIRGSWDTRQMFF. DNA for the CDR3: TGTGCCTGTGACACCGCGGGGATACGTGGATCCTGGGACACCCGACAGATGTTTTTC.

The rearrangement links TRDV2 to TRDJ1; 9 bases agree with TRDD3. V trimming: 4 bases; J trimming: 4 bases; junction bases outside the gene matches: 9. Germline V lookup: CDR1 GEAIGNYY, CDR2 EKD. The CDR3 is 15 amino acids. CDR3 in amino acids: CACDPLGDRNDKLIF. CDR3 bases: TGTGCCTGTGATCCTCTGGGGGATCGAAACGATAAACTCATCTTT.

This clone turned up a few times. The CDR3 is CACDSLTNVLGDTDKLIF. The CDR3 coding sequence is TGTGCCTGTGACTCCCTTACCAACGTACTGGGGGACACCGATAAACTCATCTTT. V and J are TRDV2 and TRDJ1; 8 bases agree with TRDD3. After removal of 3 bases from V and 0 bases from J, the junction contained 14 bases not matched to a gene. The CDR3 is 18 residues long. CDR1 and CDR2 (germline): GEAIGNYY, EKD.

The CDR3 nucleotides are TGTGCCTGTGACTCTCTGGGGGACTTCACCACCGATAAACTCATCTTT. Translated: CACDSLGDFTTDKLIF. The V gene is TRDV2, the J gene TRDJ1, with 8 positions matching TRDD3. The CDR3 consists of 16 residues. Germline assignment: CDR1 GEAIGNYY and CDR2 EKD. Germline trimming cut 3 bases from V and 1 base from J; bases unmatched to any gene: 9.

This chain uses TRDV2 with TRDJ3, with 9 bases matching TRDD3. V shed 3 bases, J shed 1 base, and the junction held 6 bases outside the gene matches. Germline loops: CDR1 GEAIGNYY, CDR2 EKD. This CDR3 comprises 18 residues. Here the CDR3 reads CACDPTGGTSWDTRQMFF. The DNA for the CDR3 is TGTGCCTGTGACCCTACTGGGGGAACGTCCTGGGACACCCGACAGATGTTTTTC.

This clone appeared a single time. The rearrangement uses TRDV2 and TRDJ3, with 13 bases identical to TRDD3. Germline values: CDR1 GEAIGNYY, CDR2 EKD. The CDR3 extends over 22 amino acids. V dropped 4 bases and J dropped 0; count of bases not matched to a gene: 14. In DNA form, the CDR3 reads TGTGCCTGTGATCCCTTACTGGGGGATACGTATGAGAGCTCCTGGGACACCCGACAGATGTTTTTC. This translates into CACDPLLGDTYESSWDTRQMFF.

The chain joins TRDV2 to TRDJ1; 7 bases are shared with TRDD3. After removal of 4 bases from V and 0 bases from J, the junction contained 16 bases not matched to a gene. This CDR3 contains 18 residues. In germline, CDR1 is GEAIGNYY, CDR2 EKD. The CDR3 region has the DNA TGTGCCTGTGAGCCCCTTTCTGGGGGTTCCGCGTACACCGATAAACTCATCTTT. Translated, it gives CACEPLSGGSAYTDKLIF.

The genes are TRDV2 and TRDJ1; D is ambiguous. This CDR3 is built from 16 residues. The V end was cut by 7 bases, the J end by 0 bases, with 20 bases between. The germline V gene encodes CDR1 GEAIGNYY and CDR2 EKD. The CDR3 protein is CACDPPPPPYTDKLIF. In nucleotides, the CDR3 is TGTGCCTGCGACCCGCCGCCCCCCCCGTACACCGATAAACTCATCTTT.

On this clone itself: Compared with germline, one end of the junction differs, possibly owing to a read error. The chain has TRDV1 and TRDJ1; TRDD3 agrees at 7 bases. The V gene's germline CDR1 is TSWWSYY and CDR2 QGS. The CDR3 covers 21 residues. The CDR3 coding sequence is TGTGCTATTGGGGAACTTAGGAGGGGCAACCCCGGGGGGATGTGGACCGATAAACTCATCTTT. Translated, it gives CAIGELRRGNPGGMWTDKLIF.

This rearrangement joins TRDV2 to TRDJ1; 9 nucleotides line up with TRDD3. Losses at the gene ends were 3 bases for V and 0 bases for J; bases not matched to a gene: 16. The CDR3 spans 19 residues. CDR1 is GEAIGNYY, CDR2 EKD, per germline. The CDR3 reads CACDLLTGGRSEYTDKLIF. CDR3 DNA: TGTGCCTGTGACCTCCTGACTGGGGGACGATCCGAGTACACCGATAAACTCATCTTT.

Judged by abundance, this clone is medium-sized. This sample also contains other DNA sequences that code for the same CDR3. The chain links TRDV2 to TRDJ1, with D perhaps matching TRDD3 (5 bases). The CDR3 sequence is 15 residues long. Germline CDR1 reads GEAIGNYY; CDR2 reads EKD. The V end was cut by 0 bases, the J end by 1 base, with 11 bases between. The CDR3 DNA reads as TGTGCCTGTGACACCGTAGATACTTCCACCGATAAACTCATCTTT. Protein product: CACDTVDTSTDKLIF.

This clone was counted only a few times. A much larger clone lies one base from this, so it may be a read error. This rearrangement joins TRDV2 to TRDJ1; no clear D gene. Looked up from germline, CDR1 is GEAIGNYY and CDR2 is EKD. With 3 bases removed from V and 0 bases from J, the gap between germline ends came to 13 bases. This CDR3 is 15 amino acids long. The CDR3: CACDALMGDTDKLIF. DNA of the CDR3: TGTGCCTGTGACGCGCTAATGGGAGACACCGATAAACTCATCTTT.

This clone has a handful of counts. The genes are TRDV2 and TRDJ3, with D perhaps TRDD2 or TRDD3 (5 bases each). Germline-derived CDR1 and CDR2 are GEAIGNYY and EKD. The CDR3 has 21 amino acids. The V and J ends lost 1 base and 4 bases respectively, with 25 bases between them. The CDR3 DNA reads TGTGCCTGTGACACTACACCTACTGGAGCCCAAGCTAAGTGGGACACCCGACAGATGTTTTTC. Translation: CACDTTPTGAQAKWDTRQMFF.

This clone is medium-sized. The chain couples TRDV2 to TRDJ1, with TRDD3 matching over 8 bases. The germline CDR1 and CDR2 sequences are GEAIGNYY and EKD. The CDR3 runs to 15 residues. Trimming at V came to 1 base and at J to 0 bases, leaving 3 bases not matched to a gene. The chain's CDR3 is CACDTLGGDTDKLIF. The CDR3 DNA reads as TGTGCCTGTGACACACTGGGGGGTGACACCGATAAACTCATCTTT.

The chain uses TRDV2 and TRDJ1, with 12 bases lining up with TRDD3. The CDR3 is 16 residues long. V lost 2 bases to trimming and J lost 4 bases; unmatched junction nucleotides: 7. From germline, CDR1 is GEAIGNYY and CDR2 EKD. CDR3 sequence (DNA): TGTGCCTGTGACAGCGTACTGGGGGATACAGTCGATAAACTCATCTTT. This gives the protein CACDSVLGDTVDKLIF.

Remarks on this clone: This may be a read error: a much more frequent sequence differs by one nucleotide. This chain joins TRDV2 and TRDJ2; TRDD3 agrees at 10 bases. The germline V gene has CDR1 GEAIGNYY and CDR2 EKD. The V segment lost 1 base and the J segment 0 bases; nucleotides outside the gene matches: 31. The CDR3 consists of 26 residues. The CDR3 DNA follows: TGTGCCTGTGACACACTTCCTCACCGACCCCGATCAGACTGGGGGATCCAAGAAGCTTTGACAGCACAACTCTTCTTT. Encoded protein: CACDTLPHRPRSDWGIQEALTAQLFF.

For this clone: A much larger clone is a single base away; this may be a read error. V is TRDV2 and J is TRDJ3; the match to TRDD3 covers 13 bases. The CDR3 consists of 20 residues. From germline, CDR1 is GEAIGNYY and CDR2 EKD. The CDR3 is CACEPVLGDTPTWETRQMFF. The CDR3 nucleotides read TGTGCCTGTGAGCCCGTACTGGGGGATACGCCAACCTGGGAAACCCGACAGATGTTTTTC.

This clone appeared a few times. The V gene is TRDV2, the J gene TRDJ1, with 13 positions matching TRDD3. V lost 0 bases to trimming and J lost 0 bases; unmatched junction nucleotides: 15. The CDR3 is made up of 21 amino acids. CDR1 is GEAIGNYY and CDR2 is EKD in the germline V gene. CDR3 sequence (DNA): TGTGCCTGTGACACCCTACCGGGTACTGGGGGATACGCGTGGGACACCGATAAACTCATCTTT. It is translated as CACDTLPGTGGYAWDTDKLIF.

Remarks on this clone: One junction end does not reproduce the germline sequence, and a read error may be involved. The chain employs TRDV2 and TRDJ1, with TRDD3 matching over 13 bases. The germline V gene encodes CDR1 GEAIGNYY and CDR2 EKD. This CDR3 comprises 17 residues. This chain's CDR3 is CARDHTGGYAFTDKLIF. The CDR3 DNA reads as TGTGCCCGTGATCACACTGGGGGATACGCCTTCACCGATAAACTCATCTTT.